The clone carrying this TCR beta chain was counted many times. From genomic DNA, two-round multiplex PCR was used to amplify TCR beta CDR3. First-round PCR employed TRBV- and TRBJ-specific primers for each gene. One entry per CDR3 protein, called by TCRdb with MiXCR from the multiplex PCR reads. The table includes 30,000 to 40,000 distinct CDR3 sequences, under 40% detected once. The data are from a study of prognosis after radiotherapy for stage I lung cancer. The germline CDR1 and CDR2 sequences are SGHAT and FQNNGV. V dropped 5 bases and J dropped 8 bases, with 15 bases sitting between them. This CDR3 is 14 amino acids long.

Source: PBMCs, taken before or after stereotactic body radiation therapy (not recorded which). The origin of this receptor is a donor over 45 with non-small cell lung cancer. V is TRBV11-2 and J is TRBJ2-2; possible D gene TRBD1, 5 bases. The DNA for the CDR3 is TGTGCCAGCAGCAAGGACACCCTGATGGGGGAGCTGTTTTTT. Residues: CASSKDTLMGELFF.